These 25 T cell receptor beta chains originate from one sample sequenced in a study of T cell responses to AZD1222 COVID-19 vaccine. Repertoires were generated with immunoSEQ multiplex PCR, while TCRdb's copy carries only in-frame clones and drops some. The table includes about 130,000 clones, around 94% detected once. The sample was peripheral blood, taken on day 0 of AZD1222 vaccination. The receptors derive from an adult in good health.

V gene TRBV2 combines with J gene TRBJ2-7; D is possibly TRBD2 (5 bases). CDR3 length equals 11 residues. Germline V gene sequence: CDR1 SNHLY, CDR2 FYNNEI. V was cut by 4 bases and J by 6 bases, with 7 bases left in between. This chain's CDR3 is CASSVRGEQYF. CDR3 sequence (DNA): TGTGCCAGCAGTGTTCGGGGCGAGCAGTACTTC.

J is TRBJ2-3 and V is TRBV4-1, with 11 bases identical to TRBD2. Germline V CDR1 and CDR2: MGHRA, YSYEKL. The CDR3 extends over 16 amino acids. V lost 1 base and J lost 5; bases outside the gene matches: 5. The CDR3 sequence: CASSQAVAGGRDTQYF. CDR3 sequence (DNA): TGCGCCAGCAGCCAAGCGGTAGCGGGAGGGAGAGATACGCAGTATTTT.

This chain connects TRBV7-6 to TRBJ2-7, with D unclear. Germline V lookup: CDR1 SGHVS, CDR2 FNYEAQ. The CDR3 contains 14 residues. Trimming cost V 5 bases and J 5 bases, with 16 bases left between them. The CDR3 loop reads CASSQIGRRNEQYF. The CDR3 nucleotides read TGTGCCAGCAGCCAAATAGGACGCCGAAACGAGCAGTACTTC.

The rearrangement links TRBV7-9 to TRBJ2-7; D gene uncertain. In germline, CDR1 is SEHNR, CDR2 FQNEAQ (reference sequence). Trimming shortened V by 5 bases and J by 3 bases, and 14 bases separated the two germline ends. CDR3 length equals 14 residues. CDR3 region: CASSGGRIFYEQYF. CDR3 coding DNA: TGTGCCAGCAGCGGCGGACGGATATTCTACGAGCAGTACTTC.

This chain uses TRBV10-3 with TRBJ2-4; 9 nucleotides agree with TRBD1. There are 18 residues in the CDR3. Germline CDR1 and CDR2: ENHRY and SYGVKD. V gave up 0 bases and J gave up 2 bases; unmatched junction bases: 8. Here the CDR3 reads CAISESPGQGITKNIQYF. Written as DNA, the CDR3 is TGTGCCATCAGTGAGTCCCCGGGACAGGGTATCACCAAAAACATTCAGTACTTC.

The chain combines TRBV29-1 with TRBJ2-7; D might be TRBD2 (5 bases). The germline V gene encodes CDR1 SQVTM and CDR2 ANQGSEA. CDR3 length equals 12 residues. With 4 bases removed from V and 4 bases from J, the gap between germline ends came to 11 bases. CDR3 residues: CSVGYGMYEQYF. The CDR3 DNA is TGCAGCGTTGGTTACGGGATGTACGAGCAGTACTTC.

The V gene is TRBV3-1 (or the pseudogene TRBV3-2), the J gene TRBJ1-1; 7 bases are a match to TRBD1. The CDR3 runs to 14 residues. Trimming cost V 3 bases and J 5 bases; bases outside gene matches: 6. Germline CDR1 LGHDT, CDR2 YNNKEL (reference sequence). CDR3 protein: CASSQKTGETEAFF. The DNA for the CDR3 is TGTGCCAGCAGCCAGAAAACAGGGGAAACTGAAGCTTTCTTT.

The chain recombines TRBV15 with TRBJ2-7; 8 bases map to TRBD2. The CDR3 is 15 residues long. The trim removed 6 bases at V and 0 bases at J, leaving 7 bases unmatched. Germline CDR1 LNHNV, CDR2 YYDKDF (reference sequence). CDR3 loop: CATSGERGSSYEQYF. The CDR3 coding sequence is TGTGCCACCAGTGGCGAGCGGGGGAGCTCCTACGAGCAGTACTTC. Complete variable domain (other parts from reference TRBV15 and TRBJ2-7): DAMVIQNPRYQVTQFGKPVTLSCSQTLNHNVMYWYQQKSSQAPKLLFHYYDKDFNNEADTPDNFQSRRPNTSFCFLDIRSPGLGDTAMYLCATSGERGSSYEQYFGPGTRLTVT.

This chain joins TRBV18 and TRBJ2-7, with 8 bases that match TRBD1. Germline assignment: CDR1 KGHSH and CDR2 LQKENI. CDR3 length: 16 residues. J lost 3 bases, V lost 1 base, and 8 bases had no gene match. In DNA, the CDR3 is TGTGCCAGCTCACCACGAGACAGGGGTATTAACTACGAGCAGTACTTC. It encodes CASSPRDRGINYEQYF.

The chain uses TRBV4-1 and TRBJ2-1; D gene unclear. Trimming removed 1 base from V and 0 bases from J, with 13 bases in between. The CDR3 runs to 17 residues. Germline CDR1 is MGHRA and CDR2 is YSYEKL. In DNA form, the CDR3 reads TGCGCCAGCAGCCAAGTAGACCTAGGGTTCTCCTACAATGAGCAGTTCTTC. This encodes CASSQVDLGFSYNEQFF.

The chain is built from TRBV4-1 and TRBJ2-6; a weak D match, TRBD1 (6 bases). V lost 1 base and J lost 1, with 14 bases in between. The CDR3 consists of 18 residues. CDR1 and CDR2 from the germline V gene are MGHRA and YSYEKL. The CDR3 spells CASSQGARGSSGANVLTF. The CDR3, as DNA: TGCGCCAGCAGCCAAGGTGCCAGGGGTTCATCTGGGGCCAACGTCCTGACTTTC.

The rearrangement links TRBV9 to TRBJ2-2, with D possibly being TRBD2 (6 bases). CDR3 length: 15 amino acids. Trimming took 3 bases from V and 8 from J, leaving 17 bases between them. Germline CDR1 SGDLS, CDR2 YYNGEE. CDR3 nucleotide sequence: TGTGCCAGCAGCGCCAAGGGGAGGCTAGGAGGGGAGCTGTTTTTT. Residues: CASSAKGRLGGELFF.

CDR3 amino acids: CSVEGRVHTEAFF. Here the CDR3 DNA reads TGCAGCGTTGAAGGTCGGGTTCACACTGAAGCTTTCTTT. The rearrangement joins TRBV29-1 to TRBJ1-1; D unclear. CDR1 is SQVTM and CDR2 is ANQGSEA in the germline V gene. This CDR3 comprises 13 residues. V lost 1 base and J lost 3, with 9 bases in between.

In DNA form, the CDR3 reads TGTGCCAGTAGCGAACAGGGGGTGAGCACAGATACGCAGTATTTT. Amino acids: CASSEQGVSTDTQYF. The V call is TRBV19, the J call TRBJ2-3; the match to TRBD1 covers 8 bases. V lost 6 bases to trimming and J lost 0 bases; unmatched junction nucleotides: 5. The germline V gene encodes CDR1 LNHDA and CDR2 SQIVND (reference sequence). CDR3 size: 15 residues.

In DNA form, the CDR3 reads TGTGCCAGCAGCTTATGGATAAACACTGAAGCTTTCTTT. It translates to CASSLWINTEAFF. This sequence joins TRBV5-4 and TRBJ1-1; D is ambiguous. Germline V gene data show CDR1 as SGHNT and CDR2 as YYREEE (reference sequence). This CDR3 contains 13 residues. With 2 bases removed from V and 2 bases from J, the gap between germline ends came to 7 bases.

The gene calls are TRBV11-2 and TRBJ2-7; the D is unclear. V was clipped by 7 bases and J by 0 bases, with 13 bases between them. Germline CDR1 is SGHAT and CDR2 is FQNNGV. The CDR3 sequence is 14 residues long. The CDR3 sequence: CASNAGGSSYEQYF. As DNA, the CDR3 is TGTGCCAGCAACGCAGGCGGCAGCTCCTACGAGCAGTACTTC. Variable domain in full (rest from reference TRBV11-2 and TRBJ2-7): EAGVAQSPRYKIIEKRQSVAFWCNPISGHATLYWYQQILGQGPKLLIQFQNNGVVDDSQLPKDRFSAERLKGVDSTLKIQPAKLEDSAVYLCASNAGGSSYEQYFGPGTRLTVT.

The rearrangement uses TRBV4-2 and TRBJ2-1; D may match TRBD1 or TRBD2 (6 bases each). V was shortened by 0 bases and J by 9 bases, with 15 bases between the two germline ends. The CDR3 length is 15 residues. Looked up from germline, CDR1 is LGHNA and CDR2 is YNFKEQ. For the CDR3, the DNA is TGTGCCAGCAGCCAAGATCTGGTCGGAGGGGGTGAGCAGTTCTTC. Its translation: CASSQDLVGGGEQFF.

Comments on this clone: Other DNA sequences from this sample encode an identical CDR3 as well. The genes are TRBV5-1 and TRBJ2-3; tentatively, D is TRBD2 (5 bases). CDR3 length: 15 residues. V lost 3 bases and J 0 bases, leaving 11 bases between the germline ends. Germline CDR1 is SGHRS and CDR2 is YFSETQ. The CDR3 loop is CASSSLSGSTDTQYF. The DNA of the CDR3 is TGCGCCAGCAGCTCGTTGAGCGGAAGCACAGATACGCAGTATTTT.

CDR3 DNA sequence: TGTGCCAGCAGTTTTTCAGGTGGTCAGCCCCAGCATTTT. Protein sequence: CASSFSGGQPQHF. The genes are TRBV12-3 or TRBV12-4 and TRBJ1-5; D is ambiguous. The length of the CDR3 is 13 residues. V lost 3 bases, J lost 6 bases, and 9 bases lay in between.

The chain links TRBV7-9 to TRBJ1-4; D is unresolved. Trimming pared 3 bases from V and 8 bases from J, leaving 13 bases between. Germline V gene sequence: CDR1 SEHNR, CDR2 FQNEAQ (reference sequence). This CDR3 is built from 14 residues. This CDR3 is CASSLDPIPEKLFF. CDR3 nucleotides: TGTGCCAGCAGCTTGGACCCAATTCCGGAAAAACTGTTTTTT.

This clone was seen a few times. This chain links TRBV6-1 with TRBJ1-6; D gene ambiguous. Between the trimmed V and J ends, which lost 2 bases and 0 bases, there was a span of 8 bases. Germline V gene lookup returns CDR1 MNHNS and CDR2 SASEGT. The CDR3 spans 16 residues. CDR3 in amino acids: CASSEKGSSYNSPLHF. CDR3 in DNA: TGTGCCAGCAGTGAAAAAGGGAGCTCCTATAATTCACCCCTCCACTTT.

J is TRBJ1-4 and V is TRBV6-1, with D perhaps matching TRBD1 (6 bases). This CDR3 has 14 amino acids. Trimming cost V 2 bases and J 7 bases, with 11 bases left between them. Germline CDR1 reads MNHNS; CDR2 reads SASEGT. CDR3 nucleotides: TGTGCCAGCAGTGAATGGGGGCGGGGTGAAAAACTGTTTTTT. Amino acid sequence: CASSEWGRGEKLFF.

The gene calls are TRBV15 and TRBJ1-5; D may be TRBD1 (6 bases). Between the trimmed V and J ends, which lost 1 base and 7 bases, there was a span of 11 bases. Per the germline V gene, CDR1 is LNHNV and CDR2 is YYDKDF (reference sequence). This CDR3 has 14 amino acids. The CDR3 sequence: CATSRVGGRQPQHF. The CDR3 region has the DNA TGTGCCACCAGCAGAGTAGGGGGACGACAGCCCCAGCATTTT. The full variable domain, rest sourced from reference TRBV15 and TRBJ1-5, is DAMVIQNPRYQVTQFGKPVTLSCSQTLNHNVMYWYQQKSSQAPKLLFHYYDKDFNNEADTPDNFQSRRPNTSFCFLDIRSPGLGDTAMYLCATSRVGGRQPQHFGDGTRLSIL.

The chain combines TRBV24-1 with TRBJ2-5; 8 bases are a match to TRBD1. This CDR3 has 13 residues. Germline CDR1 and CDR2: KGHDR and SFDVKD. Germline trimming cut 9 bases from V and 4 bases from J; bases unmatched to any gene: 6. The CDR3 region is CATGTRGRETQYF. The CDR3 coding sequence is TGTGCCACCGGGACCAGGGGGCGAGAGACCCAGTACTTC.

CDR3 protein: CASIEGLQGGLKAFF. The CDR3 region has the DNA TGCGCCAGCATCGAGGGGTTACAGGGAGGGCTTAAGGCTTTCTTT. The rearrangement links TRBV10-2 to TRBJ1-1; perhaps TRBD1 as D (6 bases). This CDR3 is 15 amino acids long. V gave up 7 bases and J gave up 11 bases, with 26 bases separating them. Germline values: CDR1 WSHSY, CDR2 SAAADI.